A single sample gave rise to the 11 T cell receptor beta chains below, sequenced in a study of T-cell reconstitution after alpha-beta-depleted transplantation in children. For TCRbeta, the library was prepared with unique molecular identifiers. TCRdb reanalysed the PCR reads using MiXCR and keeps one entry per CDR3 protein. The repertoire has about 980,000 distinct CDR3 sequences, roughly 29% of them found once; the top ten carry roughly 30%. Sequenced material: PBMCs, mostly from graft donor cells, taken 360 days after TCRalphabeta/CD19-depleted stem cell transplant. These TCRs come from a boy under two years old who had a stem cell transplant for SCID, so the T cells may come from the graft donor.

The V and J genes are TRBV28 and TRBJ1-2; no clear D gene. V dropped 5 bases and J dropped 5 bases, with 18 bases sitting between them. This CDR3 has 15 amino acids. From germline, CDR1 is MDHEN and CDR2 SYDVKM. The CDR3 sequence: CASSLRLAPEYGYTF. In nucleotides, the CDR3 is TGTGCCAGCAGTCTCAGGCTAGCACCGGAGTATGGCTACACCTTC.

This chain uses TRBV5-5 with TRBJ2-2; D gene uncertain. The germline V and J ends were trimmed by 0 bases and 2 bases, with 8 bases remaining between them. The CDR3 runs to 15 residues. CDR1 and CDR2 (germline): SGHKS, YYEKEE (reference sequence). The CDR3 is CASSLVPSNTGELFF. The CDR3, as DNA: TGTGCCAGCAGCTTGGTGCCATCCAACACCGGGGAGCTGTTTTTT.

This clonotype appeared a few times. This chain links TRBV10-3 with TRBJ1-1; the D is unclear. This CDR3 contains 10 residues. Trimming shortened V by 10 bases and J by 5 bases, and 8 bases separated the two germline ends. The germline CDR1 and CDR2 sequences are ENHRY and SYGVKD. The CDR3 sequence is CASGETEAFF. The CDR3 DNA reads TGTGCCAGTGGAGAGACTGAAGCTTTCTTT.

The rearrangement links TRBV11-2 to TRBJ2-5, with TRBD2 matching over 11 bases. This CDR3 contains 17 residues. The V gene's germline CDR1 is SGHAT and CDR2 FQNNGV. V was clipped by 5 bases and J by 5 bases; unmatched bases: 13. CDR3 residues: CASSKGIAGGLTETQYF. The CDR3 DNA sequence: TGTGCCAGCAGCAAAGGAATAGCGGGGGGGCTTACGGAGACCCAGTACTTC.

There are a few counts of this clonotype. CDR3 nucleotides: TGTGCCACCAGTGATTTCCAGGGTAACCAAGAGACCCAGTACTTC. Its translation: CATSDFQGNQETQYF. The chain links TRBV24-1 to TRBJ2-5; TRBD1 might be the D (5 bases). Trimming shortened V by 1 base and J by 0 bases, and 8 bases separated the two germline ends. This CDR3 has 15 residues. Looked up from germline, CDR1 is KGHDR and CDR2 is SFDVKD.

V gene TRBV4-3 combines with J gene TRBJ1-2, with D unresolved. CDR1 and CDR2 from the germline V gene are LGHNA and YSLEER. Trimming pared 0 bases from V and 3 bases from J, leaving 11 bases between. The CDR3 extends over 15 amino acids. The CDR3 loop is CASSQDRNGDYGYTF. The CDR3 DNA reads TGCGCCAGCAGCCAAGACCGGAACGGAGACTATGGCTACACCTTC.

The chain employs TRBV15 and TRBJ1-5, with no clear D. Deletions cut 0 bases from V and 2 bases from J, with 5 bases between. The CDR3 is made up of 14 amino acids. In germline, CDR1 is LNHNV, CDR2 YYDKDF (reference sequence). CDR3 amino acids: CATSRDPGNQPQHF. The CDR3 DNA follows: TGTGCCACCAGCAGAGATCCGGGCAATCAGCCCCAGCATTTT.

This clonotype was detected many times. For the CDR3, the DNA is TGTGCCACCAGTGATTTGACAGGGATATCAAATAACGAGCAGTACTTC. This gives the protein CATSDLTGISNNEQYF. The chain combines TRBV24-1 with TRBJ2-7, with D possibly being TRBD1 (6 bases). This CDR3 comprises 16 residues. Germline lookup yields CDR1 KGHDR and CDR2 SFDVKD. Between the trimmed V and J ends, which lost 0 bases and 5 bases, there was a span of 16 bases.

The V call is TRBV28, the J call TRBJ2-3; TRBD2 matches 15 bases. With V trimmed by 3 bases and J by 5 bases, 12 bases remained unmatched. The CDR3 is made up of 19 amino acids. Germline V gene sequence: CDR1 MDHEN, CDR2 SYDVKM. Here the CDR3 reads CASSFNPGTSGGPVDTQYF. The CDR3, as DNA: TGTGCCAGCAGTTTCAACCCCGGGACTAGCGGGGGGCCGGTAGATACGCAGTATTTT.

This clonotype was seen only a few times. The chain recombines TRBV12-3 or TRBV12-4 with TRBJ2-7; TRBD1 agrees at 9 bases. The V segment lost 6 bases and the J segment 5 bases; nucleotides outside the gene matches: 14. There are 16 residues in the CDR3. This CDR3 reads CASRPQGALRSDEQYF. In nucleotides, the CDR3 is TGTGCCAGCAGGCCACAGGGGGCTCTAAGATCGGACGAGCAGTACTTC.

Here the CDR3 DNA reads TGTGCCACCAGCAGAGATTGGCTAGCGGACTACGAGCAGTACTTC. Translation: CATSRDWLADYEQYF. The chain has TRBV15 and TRBJ2-7; 7 nucleotides line up with TRBD2. CDR1 and CDR2 from the germline V gene are LNHNV and YYDKDF (reference sequence). The CDR3 runs 15 residues. J lost 3 bases, V lost 0 bases, and 5 bases had no gene match.